The text below deals with one T cell receptor beta chain. Germline-derived CDR1 and CDR2 are SGHNT and YENEEA. V was pared by 3 bases and J by 5 bases, with 16 bases between. This CDR3 is built from 15 residues. The data belong to a study of blood T cell repertoires in COVID-19. Study summary: From T cells, B-cell-depleted T cells, or PBMCs came the material, which was cDNA or gDNA.

Authors' processing steps: Researchers report that nucleated cell counts were estimated from reference gene primer amplification. TCRdb's table, derived via immunoSEQ multiplex PCR, lists solely in-frame clones and lacks some. The DNA gave D and trimming, while V, J and clone size come from that table. The sample has around 230,000 clones, about 88% seen once. This receptor was identified in a woman aged 25 to 39 who had recovered from COVID-19. V usage is TRBV11-3 and J usage is TRBJ2-5, with D maybe TRBD2 (7 bases). The sample consisted of PBMCs or T cells enriched from blood (not recorded which). The chain's CDR3 is CASSFEGGAEETQYF. In DNA, the CDR3 is TGTGCCAGCAGCTTTGAAGGGGGGGCCGAGGAGACCCAGTACTTC.